A single sample is the source of the 25 T cell receptor beta chains below, sequenced in a study of OX40 agonist ivuxolimab in advanced cancers. The table came from immunoSEQ multiplex PCR; TCRdb's copy has only in-frame clones and leaves some out. This sample yields 60,000 to 65,000 clones, of which approximately 83% are seen a single time; 0.6% to 0.9% belongs to the top ten. Sequenced material: CD4+ or CD8+ T cells sorted from blood, taken in a trial of the OX40 agonist ivuxolimab. Every receptor here comes from an adult with an advanced solid tumor such as melanoma, head and neck, liver or kidney cancer.

J is TRBJ2-1 and V is TRBV2; a possible D gene is TRBD2 (6 bases). Germline lookup yields CDR1 SNHLY and CDR2 FYNNEI. The CDR3 totals 14 residues. V was shortened by 6 bases and J by 2 bases, with 11 bases between the two germline ends. The CDR3 protein is CASSRDWTYNEQFF. CDR3 nucleotides: TGTGCCAGCAGCCGGGACTGGACCTACAATGAGCAGTTCTTC.

The chain links TRBV4-1 to TRBJ1-1; D is possibly TRBD1 (6 bases). Germline CDR1 is MGHRA and CDR2 is YSYEKL. The V end was cut by 2 bases, the J end by 3 bases, with 13 bases between. The CDR3 contains 15 residues. The CDR3 region has the DNA TGCGCCAGCAGCCAACAGGGGTTAAGGGACACTGAAGCTTTCTTT. Its translation: CASSQQGLRDTEAFF.

This clone was seen only a few times. This chain uses TRBV5-1 with TRBJ1-1, with 8 bases fitting TRBD1. CDR3 length equals 13 residues. The V and J ends lost 4 bases and 4 bases, in that order; junction bases with no gene match: 3. Germline values: CDR1 SGHRS, CDR2 YFSETQ. The CDR3 DNA reads as TGCGCCAGCAGCGGACAGGGTATCACTGAAGCTTTCTTT. Translating gives CASSGQGITEAFF.

The chain links TRBV20-1 to TRBJ1-2; possibly TRBD1 for D (5 bases). The V end was cut by 5 bases, the J end by 8 bases, with 12 bases between. Germline CDR1 DFQATT, CDR2 SNEGSKA (reference sequence). The CDR3 sequence is 11 residues long. CDR3 DNA: TGCAGTGCTCTCAGGGTAGGAGGCTACACCTTC. As protein: CSALRVGGYTF.

The CDR3 coding sequence is TGCGCCAGCACCCGAGGGGTAGCGGGGAGCTCCTACGAGCAGTACTTC. This translates into CASTRGVAGSSYEQYF. This rearrangement joins TRBV10-2 to TRBJ2-7; the match to TRBD2 covers 8 bases. The V segment lost 7 bases and the J segment 0 bases; nucleotides outside the gene matches: 11. CDR3 length: 16 residues. Germline V gene sequence: CDR1 WSHSY, CDR2 SAAADI.

The CDR3 coding sequence is TGTGCCAGCAGCTTGGGCCGGGACAGGAGCATGAACACTGAAGCTTTCTTT. Translated: CASSLGRDRSMNTEAFF. This sequence joins TRBV5-5 and TRBJ1-1, with TRBD1 identical over 8 bases. There are 17 residues in the CDR3. The germline CDR1 and CDR2 sequences are SGHKS and YYEKEE (reference sequence). Trimming took 0 bases from V and 0 from J; bases not matched to a gene: 7.

The J gene is TRBJ1-5, the V gene TRBV6-6; the D is unclear. The CDR3 runs 14 residues. Trimming removed 7 bases from V and 0 bases from J, with 10 bases in between. In germline, CDR1 is MNHNY, CDR2 SVGAGI (reference sequence). The CDR3 region is CASTDLDSNQPQHF. The CDR3 DNA is TGTGCCAGCACCGATCTAGATAGCAATCAGCCCCAGCATTTT.

The genes are TRBV2 and TRBJ1-3; D is unresolved. The V end was cut by 7 bases, the J end by 0 bases, with 7 bases between. This CDR3 has 13 residues. Germline V gene sequence: CDR1 SNHLY, CDR2 FYNNEI. The CDR3 sequence: CASKLSSGNTIYF. The CDR3 DNA follows: TGTGCCAGCAAGCTGAGCTCTGGAAACACCATATATTTT.

V is TRBV5-1 and J is TRBJ1-4; possible D gene TRBD1, 5 bases. The CDR3 covers 13 residues. In germline, CDR1 is SGHRS, CDR2 YFSETQ. The V and J ends lost 4 bases and 6 bases respectively, with 10 bases between them. CDR3 protein: CASSEGTDEKLFF. The CDR3 DNA follows: TGCGCCAGCAGCGAAGGGACGGATGAAAAACTGTTTTTT.

J is TRBJ2-7 and V is TRBV11-2; D not resolved. The CDR3 extends over 13 amino acids. V was trimmed by 1 base and J by 2 bases, leaving 6 bases between them. The germline CDR1 and CDR2 sequences are SGHAT and FQNNGV. Here the CDR3 DNA reads TGTGCCAGCAGCTTAGGACAAACCTACGAGCAGTACTTC. It yields the protein CASSLGQTYEQYF.

The chain has TRBV7-9 and TRBJ2-5, with D unresolved. Deletions cut 1 base from V and 5 bases from J, with 14 bases between. This CDR3 spans 15 amino acids. Germline V gene data show CDR1 as SEHNR and CDR2 as FQNEAQ (reference sequence). CDR3 in DNA: TGTGCCAGCAGCTTAGATCAGGTACTACTGGAGACCCAGTACTTC. Translated, it gives CASSLDQVLLETQYF.

This clone was recorded only once. This chain connects TRBV2 to TRBJ2-3; 10 bases agree with TRBD2. CDR1 and CDR2 (germline): SNHLY, FYNNEI. Trimming at V came to 5 bases and at J to 4 bases, leaving 6 bases not matched to a gene. This CDR3 region has 15 residues. The CDR3 loop reads CASSPLSGGADTQYF. CDR3 nucleotide sequence: TGTGCCAGCAGTCCCTTGAGCGGGGGGGCAGATACGCAGTATTTT.

This chain joins TRBV2 and TRBJ1-2; D remains unclear. The CDR3 consists of 14 residues. V shed 1 base and J shed 4 bases, with 10 bases lying between them. Germline V lookup: CDR1 SNHLY, CDR2 FYNNEI. The CDR3 DNA sequence: TGTGCCAGCAGTGAAGATACGACGGTCTATGGCTACACCTTC. Translation: CASSEDTTVYGYTF.

The chain carries TRBV12-5 and TRBJ2-5; D might be TRBD1 or TRBD2, each matching 5 bases. V was trimmed by 3 bases and J by 4 bases, leaving 12 bases between them. The CDR3 runs to 14 residues. The germline V gene encodes CDR1 LGHNT and CDR2 FRNRAP. The CDR3 DNA sequence: TGTGCTAGTGGTTTCGGGGCTCCCTCAGAGACCCAGTACTTC. Its translation: CASGFGAPSETQYF.

The gene calls are TRBV9 and TRBJ2-3; 10 bases are shared with TRBD2. This CDR3 has 15 residues. Germline CDR1 and CDR2: SGDLS and YYNGEE. J gave up 3 bases and V 3 bases, and 4 bases lay outside the gene matches. DNA of the CDR3: TGTGCCAGCAGCGCGCTAGCGGGGGTAACAGATACGCAGTATTTT. Residues: CASSALAGVTDTQYF.

The CDR3 here is CGGVVFGTEAFF. Written as DNA, the CDR3 is TGCGGGGGGGTCGTTTTCGGCACTGAAGCTTTCTTT. The V and J genes are TRBV29-1 and TRBJ1-1, with TRBD1 as a possible D gene (5 bases). Germline assignment: CDR1 SQVTM and CDR2 ANQGSEA. The CDR3 runs 12 residues.

The V and J genes are TRBV10-2 and TRBJ1-5; TRBD1 agrees at 7 bases. The germline CDR1 and CDR2 sequences are WSHSY and SAAADI. Trimming took 0 bases from V and 8 from J; bases not matched to a gene: 13. The CDR3 covers 17 residues. Here the CDR3 DNA reads TGCGCCAGCAGTGAGTCGAGACAGGGAAGCCATGCCAAGCCCCAGCATTTT. This gives the protein CASSESRQGSHAKPQHF.

This clone was recorded once. The chain uses TRBV19 and TRBJ1-5; D is unclear. CDR3 length: 16 amino acids. Trimming took 4 bases from V and 6 from J, leaving 19 bases between them. The V gene's germline CDR1 is LNHDA and CDR2 SQIVND (reference sequence). The CDR3 sequence is CASSRGSGGLIQPQHF. DNA for the CDR3: TGTGCCAGTAGTAGGGGTTCGGGAGGATTAATTCAGCCCCAGCATTTT.

The chain joins TRBV20-1 to TRBJ2-3; no clear D. Trimming took off 2 bases at V and 2 bases at J, with 2 bases between the two ends. Germline CDR1 and CDR2: DFQATT and SNEGSKA (reference sequence). The CDR3 loop spans 11 amino acids. The CDR3 nucleotides read TGCAGTGCTAGAACCACAGATACGCAGTATTTT. Its protein product is CSARTTDTQYF.

The chain carries TRBV5-1 and TRBJ2-7, with 8 bases lining up with TRBD2. This CDR3 is built from 15 residues. The germline V gene encodes CDR1 SGHRS and CDR2 YFSETQ. V dropped 1 base and J dropped 5; count of bases not matched to a gene: 8. The CDR3 reads CASSLQRTGRDEQYF. The CDR3 nucleotides read TGCGCCAGCAGCTTGCAGCGCACCGGGAGGGACGAGCAGTACTTC.

The CDR3 nucleotides read TGTGCCAGTAGTATTACGGCAAACCAAGAGACCCAGTACTTC. Its translation is CASSITANQETQYF. The gene calls are TRBV19 and TRBJ2-5; the D is unclear. Trimming removed 3 bases at V and 0 bases at J, with 8 bases between. Germline V CDR1 and CDR2: LNHDA, SQIVND (reference sequence). The CDR3 spans 14 residues.

This clone occurred once. The chain has TRBV7-6 and TRBJ2-7; tentative D call: TRBD1 (5 bases). Trimming left V 5 bases short and J 2 bases short, with 19 bases between. The CDR3 length is 16 residues. CDR1 and CDR2 from the germline V gene are SGHVS and FNYEAQ. The chain's CDR3 is CASSRASAGPTYEQYF. The CDR3, as DNA: TGTGCCAGCAGCCGCGCCAGCGCAGGGCCCACCTACGAGCAGTACTTC. The full variable domain, with the rest looked up from reference TRBV7-6 and TRBJ2-7, is GAGVSQSPRYKVTKRGQDVALRCDPISGHVSLYWYRQALGQGPEFLTYFNYEAQQDKSGLPNDRFSAERPEGSISTLTIQRTEQRDSAMYRCASSRASAGPTYEQYFGPGTRLTVT.

This chain joins TRBV6-6 and TRBJ1-2; 7 nucleotides line up with TRBD1. CDR1 MNHNY and CDR2 SVGAGI come from the germline V gene (reference sequence). The CDR3 sequence is 15 residues long. V was clipped by 5 bases and J by 5 bases; unmatched bases: 11. CDR3 sequence (DNA): TGTGCCAGCAGTGGGGTCCAGGGGGGTTTTTATGGCTACACCTTC. This gives the protein CASSGVQGGFYGYTF.

This chain links TRBV20-1 with TRBJ1-1; D gene ambiguous. This CDR3 is 10 amino acids long. Germline values: CDR1 DFQATT, CDR2 SNEGSKA (reference sequence). CDR3 in DNA: TGCAGAAAGGACGGTAGGGAAGCTTTCTTT. It codes for CRKDGREAFF.

V and J are TRBV27 and TRBJ2-2; 9 nucleotides line up with TRBD2. The CDR3 runs to 16 residues. With V trimmed by 4 bases and J by 1 base, 4 bases remained unmatched. Germline CDR1 and CDR2: MNHEY and SMNVEV (reference sequence). This CDR3 reads CASSSPSGVNTGELFF. CDR3 bases: TGTGCCAGCAGTTCCCCTAGCGGGGTGAACACCGGGGAGCTGTTTTTT.